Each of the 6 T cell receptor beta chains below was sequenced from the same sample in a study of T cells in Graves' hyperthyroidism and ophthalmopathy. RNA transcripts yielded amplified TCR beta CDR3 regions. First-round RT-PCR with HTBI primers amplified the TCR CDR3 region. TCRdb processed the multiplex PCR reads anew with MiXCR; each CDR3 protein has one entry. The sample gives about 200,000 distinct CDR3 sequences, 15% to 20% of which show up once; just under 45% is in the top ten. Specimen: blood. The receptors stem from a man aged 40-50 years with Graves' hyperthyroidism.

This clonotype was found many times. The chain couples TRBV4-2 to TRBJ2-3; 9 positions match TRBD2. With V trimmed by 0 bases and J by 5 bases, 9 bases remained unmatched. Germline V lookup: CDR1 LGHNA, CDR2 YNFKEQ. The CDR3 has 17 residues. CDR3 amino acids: CASSQDRAGGPKDTQYF. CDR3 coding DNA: TGTGCCAGCAGCCAAGATCGGGCGGGGGGGCCGAAAGATACGCAGTATTTT.

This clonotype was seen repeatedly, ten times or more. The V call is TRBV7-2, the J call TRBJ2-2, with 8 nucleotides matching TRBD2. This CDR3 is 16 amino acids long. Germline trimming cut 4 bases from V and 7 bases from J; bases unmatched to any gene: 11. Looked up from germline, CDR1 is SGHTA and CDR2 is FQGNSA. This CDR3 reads CASSWVAGSLGGELFF. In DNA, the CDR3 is TGTGCCAGCAGCTGGGTAGCGGGGAGCCTCGGCGGGGAGCTGTTTTTT.

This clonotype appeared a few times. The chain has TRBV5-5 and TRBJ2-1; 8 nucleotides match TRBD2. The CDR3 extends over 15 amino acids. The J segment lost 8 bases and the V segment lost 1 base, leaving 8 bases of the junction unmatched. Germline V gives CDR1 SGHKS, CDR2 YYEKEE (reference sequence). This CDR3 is CASSLYGGGWDEQFF. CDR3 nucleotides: TGTGCCAGCAGCTTGTACGGCGGGGGGTGGGATGAGCAGTTCTTC. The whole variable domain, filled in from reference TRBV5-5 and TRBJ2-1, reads DAGVTQSPTHLIKTRGQQVTLRCSPISGHKSVSWYQQVLGQGPQFIFQYYEKEERGRGNFPDRFSARQFPNYSSELNVNALLLGDSALYLCASSLYGGGWDEQFFGPGTRLTVL.

CDR3 residues: CSARDPTANEQFF. The CDR3, as DNA: TGCAGTGCTAGAGATCCAACAGCCAATGAGCAGTTCTTC. This chain joins TRBV20-1 and TRBJ2-1; D not resolved. The CDR3 consists of 13 residues. V was trimmed by 0 bases and J by 6 bases, leaving 9 bases between them. In germline, CDR1 is DFQATT, CDR2 SNEGSKA (reference sequence).

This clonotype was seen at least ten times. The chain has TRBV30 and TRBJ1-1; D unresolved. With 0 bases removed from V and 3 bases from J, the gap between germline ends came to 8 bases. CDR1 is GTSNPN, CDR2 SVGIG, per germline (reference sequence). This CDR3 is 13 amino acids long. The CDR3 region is CAWSVQRDTEAFF. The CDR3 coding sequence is TGTGCCTGGAGTGTACAGCGCGACACTGAAGCTTTCTTT. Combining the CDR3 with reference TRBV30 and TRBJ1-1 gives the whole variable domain SQTIHQWPATLVQPVGSPLSLECTVEGTSNPNLYWYRQAAGRGLQLLFYSVGIGQISSEVPQNLSASRPQDRQFILSSKKLLLSDSGFYLCAWSVQRDTEAFFGQGTRLTVV.

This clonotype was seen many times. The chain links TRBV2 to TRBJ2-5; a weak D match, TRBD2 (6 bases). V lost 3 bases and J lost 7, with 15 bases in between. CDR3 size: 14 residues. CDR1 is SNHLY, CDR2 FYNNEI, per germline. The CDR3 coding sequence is TGTGCCAGCAGTGACGGAGGGGCGGTCGTGACCCAGTACTTC. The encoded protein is CASSDGGAVVTQYF.